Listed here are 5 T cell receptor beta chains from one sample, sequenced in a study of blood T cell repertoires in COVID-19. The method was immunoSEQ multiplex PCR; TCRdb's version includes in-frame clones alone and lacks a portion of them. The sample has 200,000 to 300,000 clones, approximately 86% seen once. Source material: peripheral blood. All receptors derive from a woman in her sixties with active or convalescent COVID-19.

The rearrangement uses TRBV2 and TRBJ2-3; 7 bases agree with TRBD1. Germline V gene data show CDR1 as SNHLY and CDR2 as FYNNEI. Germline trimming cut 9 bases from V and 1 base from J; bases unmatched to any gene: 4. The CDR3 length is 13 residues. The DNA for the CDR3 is TGTGCCAGTTCGGGACAGCGCACAGATACGCAGTATTTT. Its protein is CASSGQRTDTQYF.

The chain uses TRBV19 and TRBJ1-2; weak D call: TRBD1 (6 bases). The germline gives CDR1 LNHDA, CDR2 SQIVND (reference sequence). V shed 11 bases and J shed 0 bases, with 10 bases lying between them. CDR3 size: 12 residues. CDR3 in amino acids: CASDRANYGYTF. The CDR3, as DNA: TGTGCCTCGGACAGAGCTAACTATGGCTACACCTTC.

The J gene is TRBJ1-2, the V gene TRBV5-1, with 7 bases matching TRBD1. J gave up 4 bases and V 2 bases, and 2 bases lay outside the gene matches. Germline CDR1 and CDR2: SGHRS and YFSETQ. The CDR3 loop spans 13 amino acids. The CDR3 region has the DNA TGCGCCAGCAGCTTCCAGGGGGTCTATGGCTACACCTTC. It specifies CASSFQGVYGYTF.

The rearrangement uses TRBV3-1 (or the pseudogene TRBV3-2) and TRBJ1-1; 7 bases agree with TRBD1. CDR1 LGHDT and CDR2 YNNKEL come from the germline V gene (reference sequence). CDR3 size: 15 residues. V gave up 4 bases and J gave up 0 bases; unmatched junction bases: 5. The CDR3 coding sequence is TGTGCCAGCAGCCCGTTCGGGACAGTGAACACTGAAGCTTTCTTT. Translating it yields CASSPFGTVNTEAFF.

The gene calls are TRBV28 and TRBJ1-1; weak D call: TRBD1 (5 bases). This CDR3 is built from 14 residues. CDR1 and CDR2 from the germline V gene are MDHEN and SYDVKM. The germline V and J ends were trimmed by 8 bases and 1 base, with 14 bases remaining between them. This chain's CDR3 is CASSRPGGNTEAFF. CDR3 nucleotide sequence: TGTGCCAGCTCAAGACCGGGGGGGAACACTGAAGCTTTCTTT.